The clone carrying this T cell receptor beta chain has only a few counts. Its antigen remains unknown. The sample is drawn from a study of T cell repertoires in cytomegalovirus infection. V lost 2 bases, J lost 3 bases, and 14 bases lay in between. From germline, CDR1 is MNHNS and CDR2 SASEGT. This CDR3 has 16 residues. TCRdb re-derived calls from the reads in MiXCR, one entry per CDR3 protein. The sample lists some 350,000 distinct CDR3 sequences; approximately 35% were seen once. Study-level results: There were carriers of CMV plus the relevant HLA, and cumulative public TCR beta family frequency identified them.

V gene TRBV6-1 combines with J gene TRBJ1-5; D call uncertain. The sample was cultured PBMCs, taken from culture after CMV antigen stimulation. The TCR was taken from a human donor in good health (CMV status not recorded). Some clones in this sample may be carry-over from other donors' samples. CDR3 sequence: CASSETRHSVNQPQHF. CDR3 in DNA: TGTGCCAGCAGTGAAACACGTCACAGCGTCAATCAGCCCCAGCATTTT.